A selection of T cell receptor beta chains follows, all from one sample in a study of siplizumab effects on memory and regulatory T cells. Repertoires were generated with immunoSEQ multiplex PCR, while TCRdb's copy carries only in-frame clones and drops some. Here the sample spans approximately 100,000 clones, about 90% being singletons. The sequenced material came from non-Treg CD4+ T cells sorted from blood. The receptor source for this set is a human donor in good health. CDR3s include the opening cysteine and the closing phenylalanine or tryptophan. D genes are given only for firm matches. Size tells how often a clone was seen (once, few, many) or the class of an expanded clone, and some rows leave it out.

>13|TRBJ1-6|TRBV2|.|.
TGTGCCAGCAGTGAGGACAGAAGGTCACCCCTCCACTTT
CASSEDRRSPLHF
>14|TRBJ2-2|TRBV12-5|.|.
TGTGCTAGTGGTTTGGTACACGGGGCCGGGGAGCTGTTTTTT
CASGLVHGAGELFF
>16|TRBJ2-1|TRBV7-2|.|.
TGTGCCAGCAGCCGCCTCGGAGCGGGTGGGGTCAATGAGCAGTTCTTC
CASSRLGAGGVNEQFF
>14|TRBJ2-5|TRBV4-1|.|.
TGCGCCAGCAGCCAAGTCTCGCAACAAGAGACCCAGTACTTC
CASSQVSQQETQYF
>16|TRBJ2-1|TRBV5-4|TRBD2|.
TGTGCCAGCAGCTTGGGAGGAGCGGGGTTGTACAATGAGCAGTTCTTC
CASSLGGAGLYNEQFF
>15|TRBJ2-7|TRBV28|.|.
TGTGCCAGCAGTAAAAGGGCCCTAAGGGGTTACGAGCAGTACTTC
CASSKRALRGYEQYF
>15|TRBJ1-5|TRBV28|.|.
TGTGCCAGCATCCATAACGGGGGTAGCAATCAGCCCCAGCATTTT
CASIHNGGSNQPQHF
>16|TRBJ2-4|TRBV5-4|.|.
TGTGCCAGCAGCTTGGACGTCAGCCAAGCCAAAAACATTCAGTACTTC
CASSLDVSQAKNIQYF
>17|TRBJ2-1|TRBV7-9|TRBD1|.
TGTGCCAGCAGCTTATTGACAGGGGCGAATAGGGGAGGTGAGCAGTTCTTC
CASSLLTGANRGGEQFF
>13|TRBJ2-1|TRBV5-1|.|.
TGCGCCAGCAGCTTGAGTCTAAGCAATGAGCAGTTCTTC
CASSLSLSNEQFF
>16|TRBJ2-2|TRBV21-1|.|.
TGTGCCAGCAGCAAACAGGGGCGGGGGAACACCGGGGAGCTGTTTTTT
CASSKQGRGNTGELFF
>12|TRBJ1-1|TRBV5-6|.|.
TGTGCCAGCAGCCCGGGTGGGTCTGAAGCTTTCTTT
CASSPGGSEAFF
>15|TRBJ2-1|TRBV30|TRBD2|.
TGTGCCTGGAGCCCGAGTAGCGGGAGTTGGAATGAGCAGTTCTTC
CAWSPSSGSWNEQFF
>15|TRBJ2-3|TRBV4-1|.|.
TGCGCCAGCAGCCAAGTCCTCTCTAGCACAGATACGCAGTATTTT
CASSQVLSSTDTQYF
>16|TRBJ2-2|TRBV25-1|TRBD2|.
TGTGCCAGCAGTGACAGACTAGCGGGAGGGACCGGGGAGCTGTTTTTT
CASSDRLAGGTGELFF
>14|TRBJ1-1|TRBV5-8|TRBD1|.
TGTGCCAGCACCCGGGACAGGGGGTACACTGAAGCTTTCTTT
CASTRDRGYTEAFF
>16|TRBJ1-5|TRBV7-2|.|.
TGTGCCAGCAGCTTAGTGACGGGGACTAGCAATCAGCCCCAGCATTTT
CASSLVTGTSNQPQHF
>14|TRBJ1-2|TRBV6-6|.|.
TGTGCCAGCAGTTACTCGAGGGGGTCCTATGGCTACACCTTC
CASSYSRGSYGYTF
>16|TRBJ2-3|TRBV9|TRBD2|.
TGTGCCAGCAGCGTAGGACCCGGGAGGTACGGAGATACGCAGTATTTT
CASSVGPGRYGDTQYF
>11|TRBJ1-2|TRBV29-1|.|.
TGCAGCGTTGATGGGGGAAGCGGCTACACCTTC
CSVDGGSGYTF
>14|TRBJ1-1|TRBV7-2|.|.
TGTGCCAGCAGCTTAGGGCCAGACATACTCGAAGCTTTCTTT
CASSLGPDILEAFF
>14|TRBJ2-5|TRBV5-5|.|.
TGTGCCAGCAGCGTCGGAGGGTCGGGGGAGACCCAGTACTTC
CASSVGGSGETQYF
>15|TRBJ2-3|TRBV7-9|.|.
TGTGCCAGCAGCTCCGACAGCCCTAGCACAGATACGCAGTATTTT
CASSSDSPSTDTQYF
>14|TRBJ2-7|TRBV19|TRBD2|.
TGTGCCAGTAGTACCGGGGGAGGGTCCTACGAGCAGTACTTC
CASSTGGGSYEQYF
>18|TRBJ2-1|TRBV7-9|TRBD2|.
TGTGCCAGCAGCTACGGGACTAGCGGGAGCCGTTCCTACAATGAGCAGTTCTTC
CASSYGTSGSRSYNEQFF
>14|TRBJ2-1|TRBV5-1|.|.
TGCGCCAGCAGCTTGGTTTCAGGGTACAATGAGCAGTTCTTC
CASSLVSGYNEQFF
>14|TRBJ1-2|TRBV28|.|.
TGTGCCAGCGCCGCCGGGGGCATAAACTATGGCTACACCTTC
CASAAGGINYGYTF
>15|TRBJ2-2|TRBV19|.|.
TGTGCCAGTAGTACCCGGGCCTTGAACACCGGGGAGCTGTTTTTT
CASSTRALNTGELFF
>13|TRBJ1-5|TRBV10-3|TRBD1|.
TGTGCCATCGGGGGGACAGCCAATCAGCCCCAGCATTTT
CAIGGTANQPQHF
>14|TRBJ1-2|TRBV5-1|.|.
TGCGCCAGCAGCCCGGGGAGGGGAGACTATGGCTACACCTTC
CASSPGRGDYGYTF
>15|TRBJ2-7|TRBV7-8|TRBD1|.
TGTGCCAGCAGCCCAGGACGGACAGGGTCGAACGAGCAGTACTTC
CASSPGRTGSNEQYF
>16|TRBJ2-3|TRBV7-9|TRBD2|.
TGTGCCAGCAGCCCTACTAGCGGGAGGACGACAGATACGCAGTATTTT
CASSPTSGRTTDTQYF
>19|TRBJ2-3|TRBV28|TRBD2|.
TGTGCCAGCAGTTTGAGCTGGGCTAGCGGAAGTCAAAGCACAGATACGCAGTATTTT
CASSLSWASGSQSTDTQYF
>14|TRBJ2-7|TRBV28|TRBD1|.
TGTGCCAGCAGTTTAACCGGGACAGGGGGGGAGCAGTACTTC
CASSLTGTGGEQYF
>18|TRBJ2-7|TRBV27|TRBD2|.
TGTGCCAGCAGTTTAATCGGGACTAGCGGGTCGATCTCCTACGAGCAGTACTTC
CASSLIGTSGSISYEQYF
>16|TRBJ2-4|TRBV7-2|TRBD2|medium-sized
TGTGCCAGCAGCCTAGGGACTAGCGGGAGTAACGGCATTCAGTACTTC
CASSLGTSGSNGIQYF
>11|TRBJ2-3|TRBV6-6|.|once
TGTGCCAGCACATGGACAGATACGCAGTATTTT
CASTWTDTQYF
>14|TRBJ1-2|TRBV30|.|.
TGTGCCTGGACAGGGTTGGGGGGGAACTATGGCTACACCTTC
CAWTGLGGNYGYTF
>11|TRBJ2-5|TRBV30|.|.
TGTGCCTGGAGTCCACGCGGGACCCAGTACTTC
CAWSPRGTQYF
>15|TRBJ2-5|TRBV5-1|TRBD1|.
TGCGCCAGCAGCTTGTCAGGGGGTCCCCAAGAGACCCAGTACTTC
CASSLSGGPQETQYF
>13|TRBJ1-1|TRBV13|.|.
TGTGCCAGCAGCAGGACGGGGAACACTGAAGCTTTCTTT
CASSRTGNTEAFF
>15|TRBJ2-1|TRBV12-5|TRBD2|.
TGTGCTAGTGGGTTCCCCAGCGGGATTAGGAATGAGCAGTTCTTC
CASGFPSGIRNEQFF
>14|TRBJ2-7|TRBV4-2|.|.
TGTGCCAGCAGCCAAGAATCCGGGGCCAGAGAGCAGTACTTC
CASSQESGAREQYF
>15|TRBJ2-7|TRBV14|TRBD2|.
TGTGCCAGCAGCCAAGAGCTAGCGGGATCCTACGAGCAGTACTTC
CASSQELAGSYEQYF
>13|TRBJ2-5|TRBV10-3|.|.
TGTGCCATCAGTGATCAGGGGGGCGAGACCCAGTACTTC
CAISDQGGETQYF
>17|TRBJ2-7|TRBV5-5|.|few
TGTGCCAGCAGCCGCCGGGAACAGTTAGGCGTTGGCTACGAGCAGTACTTC
CASSRREQLGVGYEQYF
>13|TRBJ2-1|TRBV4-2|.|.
TGTGCCAGCAGCCAAGGGGAGGTGGGTGAGCAGTTCTTC
CASSQGEVGEQFF
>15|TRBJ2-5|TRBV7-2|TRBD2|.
TGTGCCAGCAGCCCCGGGGGGGCGGGAGGTGAGACCCAGTACTTC
CASSPGGAGGETQYF
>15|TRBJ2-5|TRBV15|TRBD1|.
TGTGCCACCAGCCGCGACAACAGGGGGATAGAGACCCAGTACTTC
CATSRDNRGIETQYF
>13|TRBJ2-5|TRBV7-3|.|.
TGTGCCAGCAGTCAGCCCCCGGGGGAGACCCAGTACTTC
CASSQPPGETQYF
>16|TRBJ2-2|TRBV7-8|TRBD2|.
TGTGCCAGCAGCTTATATCGCGGGAGAGGGACCGGGGAGCTGTTTTTT
CASSLYRGRGTGELFF
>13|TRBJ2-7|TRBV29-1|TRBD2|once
TGCAGCGTGGGAAGGTCTAGCGGCTACGAGCAGTACTTC
CSVGRSSGYEQYF
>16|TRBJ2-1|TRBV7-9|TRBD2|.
TGTGCCAGCAGCTTAGCTATGGGACTAACCTACAATGAGCAGTTCTTC
CASSLAMGLTYNEQFF